This T cell receptor beta chain was captured by sequencing in a study of T cell responses to AZD1222 COVID-19 vaccine. General observations from the study: The donor cohort was predominantly white British with a female majority, and clonal diversity may have been underestimated. Just 5 to 7 people given AZD1222 tested seropositive at baseline. Two AZD1222 doses significantly raised spike-specific TCR breadth and depth over controls.

Libraries were prepared by immunoSEQ multiplex PCR; TCRdb keeps only in-frame clonotypes and omits some of them. Of approximately 110,000 clones in the sample, about 88% were seen once. Remarks on this clone: The antigen is not known.

Germline V lookup: CDR1 LNHDA, CDR2 SQIVND (reference sequence). With V trimmed by 5 bases and J by 0 bases, 4 bases remained unmatched. The CDR3 has 17 residues. The chain employs TRBV19 and TRBJ2-6, with 10 positions matching TRBD1. This clonotype was obtained from an adult in good health. The source was peripheral blood, collected on day 0 of AZD1222 vaccination. Written as DNA, the CDR3 is TGTGCCAGTAGTGCAAGGACAGGGGGCTCTGGGGCCAACGTCCTGACTTTC. It translates to CASSARTGGSGANVLTF.